The rows below give T cell receptor beta chains drawn from one sample of a study of T cell responses to AZD1222 COVID-19 vaccine. Measured with immunoSEQ multiplex PCR; TCRdb has only the in-frame clones, and not every one. Among about 110,000 clones listed, about 85% were seen once. This sample comprised peripheral blood, obtained 28 days after the second AZD1222 dose. Receptors originate from an adult who received the AZD1222 COVID-19 vaccine. CDR3s include the opening cysteine and the closing phenylalanine or tryptophan. D genes are given only for firm matches. Only some rows state a clone size, as once, few, many or a class for expanded clones.

D: TRBD2
length: 16
V: TRBV9
size: NA
J: TRBJ2-1
CDR3: CASSVEGGGSWNEQFF
DNA: TGTGCCAGCAGCGTAGAGGGCGGGGGGTCTTGGAATGAGCAGTTCTTC

D: NA
length: 16
V: TRBV18
size: NA
J: TRBJ1-3
CDR3: CASSLEGGPSGNTIYF
DNA: TGTGCCAGCTCACTGGAGGGCGGGCCCTCTGGAAACACCATATATTTT

D: TRBD2
length: 15
V: TRBV30
size: NA
J: TRBJ2-5
CDR3: CAWSPGTSGVETQYF
DNA: TGTGCCTGGAGTCCAGGGACTAGCGGGGTTGAGACCCAGTACTTC

D: NA
length: 14
V: TRBV6-5
size: NA
J: TRBJ1-4
CDR3: CASKKTDVNEKLFF
DNA: TGTGCCAGTAAGAAGACGGATGTTAATGAAAAACTGTTTTTT

D: TRBD1
length: 15
V: TRBV7-2
size: NA
J: TRBJ2-7
CDR3: CASSSTGTGTYEQYF
DNA: TGTGCCAGCAGCTCGACTGGGACAGGAACCTACGAGCAGTACTTC

D: TRBD1
length: 15
V: TRBV18
size: NA
J: TRBJ2-3
CDR3: CASSPTGGSTDTQYF
DNA: TGTGCCAGCTCACCGACAGGGGGGAGCACAGATACGCAGTATTTT

D: TRBD1
length: 13
V: TRBV5-1
size: NA
J: TRBJ2-7
CDR3: CASSLQGTGEQYF
DNA: TGCGCCAGCAGCTTGCAAGGGACAGGGGAGCAGTACTTC

D: NA
length: 14
V: TRBV19
size: NA
J: TRBJ1-5
CDR3: CASSLNRVGQPQHF
DNA: TGTGCCAGTAGTTTGAACAGGGTCGGTCAGCCCCAGCATTTT

D: NA
length: 12
V: TRBV6-1
size: NA
J: TRBJ1-5
CDR3: CASSEWDTAQHF
DNA: TGTGCCAGCAGTGAATGGGACACGGCCCAGCATTTT

D: NA
length: 14
V: TRBV11-2
size: NA
J: TRBJ2-7
CDR3: CASSLGTVGLEQYF
DNA: TGTGCCAGCAGCTTAGGGACAGTAGGATTAGAGCAGTACTTC

D: NA
length: 14
V: TRBV6-5
size: NA
J: TRBJ1-2
CDR3: CASSIGDSNYGYTF
DNA: TGTGCCAGCAGTATTGGCGATTCTAACTATGGCTACACCTTC

D: NA
length: 17
V: TRBV7-6
size: NA
J: TRBJ1-1
CDR3: CASSTQGGGRFLTEAFF
DNA: TGTGCCAGCAGCACCCAAGGTGGGGGGCGGTTTCTCACTGAAGCTTTCTTT

D: NA
length: 15
V: TRBV5-6
size: NA
J: TRBJ2-7
CDR3: CASSLAGPASHEQYF
DNA: TGTGCCAGCAGCTTGGCAGGGCCGGCGTCGCACGAGCAGTACTTC

D: TRBD1
length: 13
V: TRBV10-1
size: NA
J: TRBJ2-3
CDR3: CASRSGGSDTQYF
DNA: TGCGCCAGCAGATCAGGGGGTTCAGATACGCAGTATTTT

D: TRBD2
length: 16
V: TRBV5-6
size: NA
J: TRBJ2-1
CDR3: CASSLAPSGGYNEQFF
DNA: TGTGCCAGCAGCTTGGCCCCTAGCGGGGGGTACAATGAGCAGTTCTTC

D: NA
length: 14
V: TRBV5-4
size: once
J: TRBJ2-2
CDR3: CASSWGAAAGELFF
DNA: TGTGCCAGCAGCTGGGGGGCGGCGGCCGGGGAGCTGTTTTTT

D: NA
length: 15
V: TRBV3-1/TRBV3-2
size: NA
J: TRBJ1-6
CDR3: CASSQGGTRGSPLHF
DNA: TGTGCCAGCAGCCAAGGCGGGACTCGGGGTTCACCCCTCCACTTT

D: NA
length: 16
V: TRBV4-3
size: NA
J: TRBJ2-1
CDR3: CASSRATLTRTVEQFF
DNA: TGCGCCAGCAGCCGCGCCACTTTGACTAGGACGGTGGAGCAGTTCTTC

D: NA
length: 13
V: TRBV7-3
size: NA
J: TRBJ2-5
CDR3: CASSFPGAQTQYF
DNA: TGTGCCAGCAGCTTCCCCGGAGCCCAGACCCAGTACTTC

D: NA
length: 13
V: TRBV25-1
size: NA
J: TRBJ1-1
CDR3: CASSDEPNTEAFF
DNA: TGTGCCAGCAGTGATGAGCCGAACACTGAAGCTTTCTTT

D: NA
length: 13
V: TRBV7-2
size: NA
J: TRBJ2-5
CDR3: CASSRDQAGTQYF
DNA: TGTGCCAGCAGCCGGGACCAGGCAGGGACCCAGTACTTC

D: TRBD2
length: 16
V: TRBV4-3
size: NA
J: TRBJ2-1
CDR3: CASSQGRLAGGREQFF
DNA: TGCGCCAGCAGCCAGGGGCGACTAGCGGGGGGCCGGGAGCAGTTCTTC

D: TRBD1
length: 15
V: TRBV6-5
size: NA
J: TRBJ1-5
CDR3: CASSSGQGSNQPQHF
DNA: TGTGCCAGCAGTTCGGGACAGGGTAGCAATCAGCCCCAGCATTTT

D: NA
length: 14
V: TRBV11-2
size: few
J: TRBJ1-1
CDR3: CASSSGFMNTEAFF
DNA: TGTGCCAGCAGCTCAGGCTTCATGAACACTGAAGCTTTCTTT

D: TRBD1
length: 17
V: TRBV5-5
size: NA
J: TRBJ1-6
CDR3: CASSPPRTGSYNSPLHF
DNA: TGTGCCAGCAGCCCCCCCCGGACAGGTTCCTATAATTCACCCCTCCACTTT

D: NA
length: 16
V: TRBV5-4
size: once
J: TRBJ2-2
CDR3: CASSLRYRSNTGELFF
DNA: TGTGCCAGCAGCTTGAGGTACAGGTCGAACACCGGGGAGCTGTTTTTT

D: NA
length: 14
V: TRBV19
size: NA
J: TRBJ1-3
CDR3: CASRATVSGNTIYF
DNA: TGTGCCAGTAGGGCGACAGTCTCTGGAAACACCATATATTTT